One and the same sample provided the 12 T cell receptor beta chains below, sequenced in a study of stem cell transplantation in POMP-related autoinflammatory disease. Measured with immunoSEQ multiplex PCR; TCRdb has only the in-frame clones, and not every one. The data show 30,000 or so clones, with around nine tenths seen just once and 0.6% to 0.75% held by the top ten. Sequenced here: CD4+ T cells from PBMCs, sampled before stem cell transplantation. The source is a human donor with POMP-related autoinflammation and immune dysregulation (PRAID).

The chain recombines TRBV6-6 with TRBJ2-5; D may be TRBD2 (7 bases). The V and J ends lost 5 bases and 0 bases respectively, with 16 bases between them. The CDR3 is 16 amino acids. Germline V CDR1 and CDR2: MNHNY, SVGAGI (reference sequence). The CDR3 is CASSPKEGGYQETQYF. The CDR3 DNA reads TGTGCCAGCAGTCCTAAGGAGGGGGGGTACCAAGAGACCCAGTACTTC.

The CDR3 DNA follows: TGCGCCAGCAGCTTGAATCCCGGACTACCTGACAATGAGCAGTTCTTC. Amino acids: CASSLNPGLPDNEQFF. J is TRBJ2-1 and V is TRBV5-1; weak D call: TRBD2 (6 bases). Trimming took off 1 base at V and 5 bases at J, with 16 bases between the two ends. Germline V lookup: CDR1 SGHRS, CDR2 YFSETQ. The CDR3 is 16 residues long.

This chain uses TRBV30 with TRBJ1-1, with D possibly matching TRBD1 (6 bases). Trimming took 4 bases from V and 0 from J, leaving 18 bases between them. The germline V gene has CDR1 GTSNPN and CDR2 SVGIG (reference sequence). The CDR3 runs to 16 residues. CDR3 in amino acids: CAWNSGVGGLNTEAFF. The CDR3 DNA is TGTGCCTGGAACTCCGGTGTGGGGGGCCTGAACACTGAAGCTTTCTTT. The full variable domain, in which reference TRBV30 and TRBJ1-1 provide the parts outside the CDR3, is SQTIHQWPATLVQPVGSPLSLECTVEGTSNPNLYWYRQAAGRGLQLLFYSVGIGQISSEVPQNLSASRPQDRQFILSSKKLLLSDSGFYLCAWNSGVGGLNTEAFFGQGTRLTVV.

The CDR3: CASSRGGGMNTGELFF. The CDR3, as DNA: TGTGCCAGCAGCCGGGGCGGCGGCATGAACACCGGGGAGCTGTTTTTT. The gene calls are TRBV5-8 and TRBJ2-2, with D perhaps assigned TRBD1 or TRBD2 (5 bases each). The germline V gene has CDR1 SGHTS and CDR2 YDEGEE. The CDR3 length is 16 residues. V lost 4 bases and J 1 base, leaving 14 bases between the germline ends.

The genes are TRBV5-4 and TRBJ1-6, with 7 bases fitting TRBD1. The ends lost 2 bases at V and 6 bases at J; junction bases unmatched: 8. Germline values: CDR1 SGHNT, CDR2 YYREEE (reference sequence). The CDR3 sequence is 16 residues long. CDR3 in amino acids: CASSFLGDSVNSPLHF. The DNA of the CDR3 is TGTGCCAGCAGCTTCCTGGGGGACAGCGTTAATTCACCCCTCCACTTT. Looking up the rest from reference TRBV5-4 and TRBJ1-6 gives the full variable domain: ETGVTQSPTHLIKTRGQQVTLRCSSQSGHNTVSWYQQALGQGPQFIFQYYREEENGRGNFPPRFSGLQFPNYSSELNVNALELDDSALYLCASSFLGDSVNSPLHFGNGTRLTVT.

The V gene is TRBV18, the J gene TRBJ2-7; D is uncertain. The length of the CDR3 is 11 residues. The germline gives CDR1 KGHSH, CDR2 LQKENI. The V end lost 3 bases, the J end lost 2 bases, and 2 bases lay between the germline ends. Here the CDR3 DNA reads TGTGCCAGCTCACCCGCCTACGAGCAGTACTTC. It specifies CASSPAYEQYF.

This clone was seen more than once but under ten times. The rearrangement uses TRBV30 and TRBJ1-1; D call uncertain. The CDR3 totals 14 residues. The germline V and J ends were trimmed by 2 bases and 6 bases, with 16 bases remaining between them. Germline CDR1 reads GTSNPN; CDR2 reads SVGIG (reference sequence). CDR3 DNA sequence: TGTGCCTGGAGTTTAGGGTGGGCCCTCCCTGAAGCTTTCTTT. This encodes CAWSLGWALPEAFF.

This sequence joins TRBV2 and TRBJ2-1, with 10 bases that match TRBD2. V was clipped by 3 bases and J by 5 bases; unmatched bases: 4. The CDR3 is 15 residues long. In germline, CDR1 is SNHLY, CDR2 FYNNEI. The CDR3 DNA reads TGTGCCAGCAGTGACCCTAGCGGGGGAAACAATGAGCAGTTCTTC. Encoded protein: CASSDPSGGNNEQFF.

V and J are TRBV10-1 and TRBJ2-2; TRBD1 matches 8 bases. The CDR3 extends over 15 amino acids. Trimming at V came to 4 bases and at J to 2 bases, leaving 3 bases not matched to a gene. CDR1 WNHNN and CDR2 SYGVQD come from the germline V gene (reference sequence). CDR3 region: CASSGDRGNTGELFF. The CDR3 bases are TGCGCCAGCAGTGGAGACAGGGGTAACACCGGGGAGCTGTTTTTT.

The CDR3: CASSRQGGEKLFF. The CDR3 DNA follows: TGTGCCAGCAGTCGACAGGGTGGGGAAAAACTGTTTTTT. The rearrangement links TRBV6-5 to TRBJ1-4; 7 bases map to TRBD1. There are 13 residues in the CDR3. Germline CDR1 reads MNHEY; CDR2 reads SVGAGI. Losses at the gene ends were 5 bases for V and 8 bases for J; bases not matched to a gene: 5.

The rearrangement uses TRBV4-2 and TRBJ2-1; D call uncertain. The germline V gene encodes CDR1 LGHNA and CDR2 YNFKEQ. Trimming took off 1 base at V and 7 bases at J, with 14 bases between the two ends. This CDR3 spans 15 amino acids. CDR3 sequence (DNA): TGTGCCAGCAGCCAAGGTAATCCCAAAGGGAATGAGCAGTTCTTC. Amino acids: CASSQGNPKGNEQFF.

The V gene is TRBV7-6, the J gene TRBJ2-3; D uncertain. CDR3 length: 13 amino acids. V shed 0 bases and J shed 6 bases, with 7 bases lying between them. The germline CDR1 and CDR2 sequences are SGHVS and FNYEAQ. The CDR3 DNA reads TGTGCCAGCAGCTTAGCGGGTTACGATACGCAGTATTTT. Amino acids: CASSLAGYDTQYF.